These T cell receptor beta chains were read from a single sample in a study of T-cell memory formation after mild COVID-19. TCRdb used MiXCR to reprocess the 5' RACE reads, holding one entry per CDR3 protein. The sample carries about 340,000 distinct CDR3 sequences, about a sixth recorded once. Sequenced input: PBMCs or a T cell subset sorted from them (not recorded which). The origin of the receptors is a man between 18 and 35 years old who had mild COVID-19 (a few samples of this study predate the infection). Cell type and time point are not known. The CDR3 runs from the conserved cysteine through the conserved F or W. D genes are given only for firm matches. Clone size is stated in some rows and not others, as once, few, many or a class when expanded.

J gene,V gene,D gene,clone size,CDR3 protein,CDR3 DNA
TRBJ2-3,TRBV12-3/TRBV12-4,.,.,CASSSGHTDTQYF,TGTGCCAGCAGTTCGGGCCACACAGATACGCAGTATTTT
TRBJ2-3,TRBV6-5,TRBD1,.,CASSYSGGQVTDTQYF,TGTGCCAGCAGTTACTCTGGGGGACAGGTCACAGATACGCAGTATTTT
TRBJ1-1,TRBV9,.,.,CASSVGARGTEAFF,TGTGCCAGCAGCGTAGGTGCCCGTGGGACTGAAGCTTTCTTT
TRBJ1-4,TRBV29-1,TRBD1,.,CSVASTGYEKLFF,TGCAGCGTCGCCTCGACAGGGTATGAAAAACTGTTTTTT
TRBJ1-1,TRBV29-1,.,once,CSVQGSTEAFF,TGCAGCGTTCAGGGGAGCACTGAAGCTTTCTTT
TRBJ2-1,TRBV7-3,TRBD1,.,CASSPTGGGDEQFF,TGTGCCAGCAGTCCAACAGGGGGCGGGGATGAGCAGTTCTTC
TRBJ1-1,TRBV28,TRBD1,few,CASGGQGFPEAFF,TGTGCCAGCGGGGGACAGGGGTTCCCTGAAGCTTTCTTT
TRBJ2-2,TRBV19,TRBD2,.,CASSEFDWTSGVELFF,TGTGCCAGTAGTGAGTTTGATTGGACTAGCGGGGTTGAGCTTTTTTTT
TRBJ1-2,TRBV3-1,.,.,CASSPQRGFGYTF,TGTGCCAGCAGCCCCCAGCGCGGGTTTGGCTACACCTTC
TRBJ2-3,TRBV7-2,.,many,CASSLVGGSSTDTQYF,TGTGCCAGCAGCTTAGTAGGGGGGAGCAGCACAGATACGCAGTATTTT
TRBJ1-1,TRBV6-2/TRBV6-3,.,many,CASINNEVNTEAFF,TGTGCCAGCATAAATAATGAGGTCAACACTGAAGCTTTCTTT
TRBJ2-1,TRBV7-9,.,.,CASSLAASGAEQFF,TGTGCCAGCAGCTTAGCGGCGTCCGGGGCTGAGCAGTTCTTC
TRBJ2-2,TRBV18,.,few,CASSPQGVVQTGELFF,TGTGCCAGCTCACCACAGGGGGTTGTCCAAACCGGGGAGCTGTTTTTT
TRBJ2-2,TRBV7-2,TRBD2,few,CASSLSRGEAGELFF,TGTGCCAGCAGCTTAAGCCGGGGGGAAGCCGGGGAGCTGTTTTTT
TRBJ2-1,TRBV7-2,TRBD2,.,CASSSRRTSGALSYNEQFF,TGTGCCAGCAGCTCACGACGGACTAGCGGGGCACTCTCCTACAATGAGCAGTTCTTC
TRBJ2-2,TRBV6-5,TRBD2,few,CATSPSGGASLGELFF,TGTGCCACTTCCCCTAGCGGGGGGGCGTCTCTCGGGGAGCTGTTTTTT
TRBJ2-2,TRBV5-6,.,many,CASSSAGFRNTGELFF,TGTGCCAGCAGCTCCGCGGGCTTCAGGAACACCGGGGAGCTGTTTTTT
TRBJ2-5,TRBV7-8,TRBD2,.,CASSLGSSGGTVTGTQYF,TGTGCCAGCAGCTTAGGTTCTAGCGGGGGCACCGTGACGGGGACCCAGTACTTC
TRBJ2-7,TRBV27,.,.,CASSLIGNPYEQYF,TGTGCCAGCAGTTTAATCGGCAACCCCTACGAGCAGTACTTC
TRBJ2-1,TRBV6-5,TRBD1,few,CASGTGDYNEQFF,TGTGCCAGTGGGACAGGGGACTACAATGAGCAGTTCTTC
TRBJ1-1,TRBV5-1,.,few,CASSLGAAEAFF,TGCGCCAGCAGCTTGGGGGCCGCCGAAGCTTTCTTT
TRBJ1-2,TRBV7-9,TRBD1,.,CASSASPPGQGDGYTF,TGTGCCAGCAGCGCCTCCCCCCCGGGACAGGGGGATGGCTACACCTTC
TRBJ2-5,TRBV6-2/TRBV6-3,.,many,CASSYSRSRSQETQYF,TGTGCCAGCAGTTACTCGAGATCACGGTCACAAGAGACCCAGTACTTC
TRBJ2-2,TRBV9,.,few,CASSAWPVPGELFF,TGTGCCAGCAGCGCCTGGCCTGTCCCCGGGGAGCTGTTTTTT
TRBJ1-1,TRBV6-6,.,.,CASNQESSTEAFF,TGTGCCAGCAATCAGGAAAGTAGCACTGAAGCTTTCTTT
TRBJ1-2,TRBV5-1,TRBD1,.,CASSSGTGGYGYTF,TGCGCCAGCAGCTCCGGGACAGGGGGCTATGGCTACACCTTC
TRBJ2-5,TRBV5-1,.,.,CASRPEGPETQYF,TGCGCCAGCAGACCGGAGGGCCCGGAGACCCAGTACTTC
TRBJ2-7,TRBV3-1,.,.,CASSRDGVEQYF,TGTGCCAGCAGCCGGGACGGCGTCGAGCAGTACTTC
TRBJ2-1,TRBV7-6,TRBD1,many,CASSRGQGAGNEQFF,TGTGCCAGCAGCCGAGGACAGGGGGCAGGCAATGAGCAGTTCTTC
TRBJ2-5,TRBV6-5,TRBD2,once,CASSSGGTSSPVETQYF,TGTGCCAGCAGCTCCGGCGGGACTAGCTCTCCGGTGGAGACCCAGTACTTC
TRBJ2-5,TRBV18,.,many,CASSPPAREETQYF,TGTGCCAGCTCACCACCCGCCAGGGAGGAGACCCAGTACTTC
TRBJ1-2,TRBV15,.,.,CATSRLPTGYGYTF,TGTGCCACCAGCAGGCTCCCAACGGGGTATGGCTACACCTTC
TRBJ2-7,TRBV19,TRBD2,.,CASSILAGAVYEQYF,TGTGCCAGTAGTATACTAGCGGGGGCCGTCTACGAGCAGTACTTC
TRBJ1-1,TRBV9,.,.,CASSVGFIGMNTEAFF,TGTGCCAGCAGCGTGGGATTTATTGGAATGAACACTGAAGCTTTCTTT
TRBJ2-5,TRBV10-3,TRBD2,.,CAISEGLAAQETQYF,TGTGCCATCAGCGAAGGACTAGCGGCACAAGAGACCCAGTACTTC
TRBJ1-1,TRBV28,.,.,CASREVMNTEAFF,TGTGCCAGCAGAGAAGTCATGAACACTGAAGCTTTCTTT
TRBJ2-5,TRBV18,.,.,CASSPPGQGGETQYF,TGTGCCAGCTCACCACCCGGACAGGGAGGGGAGACCCAGTACTTC
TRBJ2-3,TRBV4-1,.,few,CASSQGASGRLDTQYF,TGCGCCAGCAGCCAGGGGGCTAGCGGAAGATTAGATACGCAGTATTTT
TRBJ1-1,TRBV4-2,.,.,CASSPLIQGPTLSEAFF,TGTGCCAGCAGCCCGCTGATCCAGGGGCCTACCTTGTCTGAAGCTTTCTTT
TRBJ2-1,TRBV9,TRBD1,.,CASSEGQPYNEQFF,TGTGCCAGCAGCGAGGGACAGCCTTACAATGAGCAGTTCTTC
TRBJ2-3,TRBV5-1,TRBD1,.,CASTQTGTTDTQYF,TGCGCCAGCACCCAGACAGGGACCACAGATACGCAGTATTTT
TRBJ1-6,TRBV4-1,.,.,CASSNPGTQKGSPLHF,TGCGCCAGCAGCAACCCCGGGACACAGAAGGGGTCACCCCTCCACTTT
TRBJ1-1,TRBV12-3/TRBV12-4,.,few,CASSRRGEDTEAFF,TGTGCCAGCAGCCGACGTGGGGAGGACACTGAAGCTTTCTTT
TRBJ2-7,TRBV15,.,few,CATARTPPYEQYF,TGTGCCACAGCTCGGACCCCGCCCTACGAGCAGTACTTC
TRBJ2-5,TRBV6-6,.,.,CASKPFMGRQETQYF,TGTGCCAGCAAACCCTTTATGGGGAGACAAGAGACCCAGTACTTC
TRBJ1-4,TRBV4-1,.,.,CASRPSGTRNEKLFF,TGCGCCAGCAGGCCCTCCGGGACACGGAATGAAAAACTGTTTTTT
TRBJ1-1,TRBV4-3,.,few,CASSQVPPDGGKLNTEAFF,TGCGCCAGCAGCCAAGTGCCGCCGGACGGGGGAAAACTGAACACTGAAGCTTTCTTT
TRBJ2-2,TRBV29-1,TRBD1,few,CSARLGQGASAGELFF,TGCAGCGCCCGCCTGGGACAGGGGGCTTCTGCCGGGGAGCTGTTTTTT
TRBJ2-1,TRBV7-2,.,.,CASSLTPRHEQFF,TGTGCCAGCAGCCTGACTCCTAGGCATGAGCAGTTCTTC
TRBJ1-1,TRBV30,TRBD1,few,CAESTGGSTEAFF,TGTGCCGAATCGACAGGGGGTTCAACTGAAGCTTTCTTT
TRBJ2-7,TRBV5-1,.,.,CASSLAGANEQYF,TGCGCCAGCAGCTTGGCCGGGGCAAACGAGCAGTACTTC
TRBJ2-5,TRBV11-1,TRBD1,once,CASNPGQTETQYF,TGTGCCAGCAACCCGGGACAGACGGAGACCCAGTACTTC
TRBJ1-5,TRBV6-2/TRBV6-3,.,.,CASSYSLGPYQPQHF,TGTGCCAGCAGTTACTCTCTGGGACCCTATCAGCCCCAGCATTTT
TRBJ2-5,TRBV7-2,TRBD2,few,CASSALAGAYQETQYF,TGTGCCAGCAGCGCCCTAGCGGGGGCCTATCAGGAGACCCAGTACTTC
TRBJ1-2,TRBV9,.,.,CASSPQGPLGYTF,TGTGCCAGCAGCCCCCAGGGGCCGCTAGGCTACACCTTC
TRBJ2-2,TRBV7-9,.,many,CASSLLSRPYSTGELFF,TGTGCCAGCAGCTTACTCTCGAGGCCCTATTCCACCGGGGAGCTGTTTTTT
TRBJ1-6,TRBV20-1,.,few,CSARDQAGTPFASPLHF,TGCAGTGCTAGAGATCAGGCAGGGACCCCATTTGCTTCACCCCTCCACTTT
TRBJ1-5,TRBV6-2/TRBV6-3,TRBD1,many,CASSEAGTGNYQPQHF,TGTGCCAGCAGCGAGGCCGGGACAGGGAATTATCAGCCCCAGCATTTT
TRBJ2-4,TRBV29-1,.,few,CSVGPAQFIQYF,TGCAGCGTTGGTCCGGCTCAGTTCATTCAGTACTTC